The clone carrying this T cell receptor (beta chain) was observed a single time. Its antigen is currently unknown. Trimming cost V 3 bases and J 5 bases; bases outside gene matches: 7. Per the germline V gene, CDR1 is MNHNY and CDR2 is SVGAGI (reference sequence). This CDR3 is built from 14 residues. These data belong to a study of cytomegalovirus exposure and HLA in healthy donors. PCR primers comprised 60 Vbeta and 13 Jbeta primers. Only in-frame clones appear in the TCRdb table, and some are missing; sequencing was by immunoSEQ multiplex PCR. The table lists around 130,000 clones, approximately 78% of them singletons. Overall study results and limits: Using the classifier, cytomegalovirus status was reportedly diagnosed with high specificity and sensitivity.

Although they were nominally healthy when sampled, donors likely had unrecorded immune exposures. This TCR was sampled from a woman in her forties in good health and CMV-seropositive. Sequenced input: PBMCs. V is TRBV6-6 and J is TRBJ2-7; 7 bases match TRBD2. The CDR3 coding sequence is TGTGCCAGCAGTTATTCGCGGGAGAGCGACGAGCAGTACTTC. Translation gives CASSYSRESDEQYF.